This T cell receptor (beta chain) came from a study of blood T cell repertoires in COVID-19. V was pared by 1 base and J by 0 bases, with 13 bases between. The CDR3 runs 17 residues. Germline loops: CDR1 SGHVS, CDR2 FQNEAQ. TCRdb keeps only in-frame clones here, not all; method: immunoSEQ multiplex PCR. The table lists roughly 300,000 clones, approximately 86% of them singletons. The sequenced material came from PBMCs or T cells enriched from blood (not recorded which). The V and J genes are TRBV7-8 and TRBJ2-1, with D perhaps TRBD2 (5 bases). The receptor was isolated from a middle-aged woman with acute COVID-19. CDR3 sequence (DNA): TGTGCCAGCAGCTTAGATCCCTGGAGGAACTCCTACAATGAGCAGTTCTTC. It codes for CASSLDPWRNSYNEQFF.